This T cell receptor (beta chain) was identified during a study of blood T cells in healthy people across ages. A second PCR, run for roughly 7 to 12 cycles, used a sample-barcoded 5' primer plus a J-beta primer mix. In TCRdb, the 5' RACE reads were re-called with MiXCR into one record per CDR3 protein. The profile shows around 2 million distinct CDR3 sequences, around 40% of them singletons. The CDR3 is made up of 13 amino acids. The J segment lost 2 bases and the V segment lost 4 bases, leaving 1 base of the junction unmatched. The V gene's germline CDR1 is DFQATT and CDR2 SNEGSKA (reference sequence).

This receptor was identified in a human donor in good health. The material sequenced was blood. The rearrangement links TRBV20-1 to TRBJ2-3; 9 positions match TRBD2. The CDR3 region has the DNA TGCAGTGCTAAGCGGGGGGTCACAGATACGCAGTATTTT. Translation gives CSAKRGVTDTQYF.